Following are 12 T cell receptor beta chains from one sample sequenced in a study of cytomegalovirus exposure and HLA in healthy donors. Amplification used 60 Vbeta primers and 13 Jbeta primers. Measured with immunoSEQ multiplex PCR; TCRdb has only the in-frame clones, and not every one. The repertoire consists of 150,000 to 180,000 clones, with around 82% occurring once and the leading ten covering 5.6%. The sample consisted of PBMCs. Receptors originate from a woman in her thirties or forties in good health and CMV-seropositive.

The V call is TRBV19, the J call TRBJ1-4; 7 bases agree with TRBD1. Germline-derived CDR1 and CDR2 are LNHDA and SQIVND (reference sequence). V shed 5 bases and J 10 bases; nucleotides not matched to a gene: 7. The CDR3 contains 13 residues. This CDR3 is CASSPRDSRKLFF. As DNA, the CDR3 is TGTGCCAGTAGTCCCCGGGACAGCCGAAAACTGTTTTTT.

This chain joins TRBV5-1 and TRBJ1-4; D is undetermined. CDR1 is SGHRS and CDR2 is YFSETQ in the germline V gene. V gave up 0 bases and J gave up 7 bases, with 10 bases separating them. The CDR3 sequence is 14 residues long. Written as DNA, the CDR3 is TGCGCCAGCAGCTTGGGTCCGGGAAGTGAAAAACTGTTTTTT. Translating it yields CASSLGPGSEKLFF.

There are a few counts of this clone. The chain has TRBV5-6 and TRBJ2-5; 7 bases align to TRBD1. V was pared by 5 bases and J by 9 bases, with 4 bases of the junction left unmatched. Germline V gene data show CDR1 as SGHDT and CDR2 as YYEEEE. The CDR3 has 11 residues. CDR3 sequence reads: CASRSQGAQYF. The DNA for the CDR3 is TGTGCCAGCAGGTCCCAGGGGGCCCAGTACTTC. The entire variable domain, with the rest obtained from reference TRBV5-6 and TRBJ2-5, is as follows: DAGVTQSPTHLIKTRGQQVTLRCSPKSGHDTVSWYQQALGQGPQFIFQYYEEEERQRGNFPDRFSGHQFPNYSSELNVNALLLGDSALYLCASRSQGAQYFGPGTRLLVL.

The chain links TRBV5-8 to TRBJ2-1, with 9 bases matching TRBD2. Trimming removed 4 bases from V and 7 bases from J; junction bases left unmatched: 18. Germline V gives CDR1 SGHTS, CDR2 YDEGEE. CDR3 length: 18 amino acids. CDR3 amino acids: CASSIRTGSGRKINEQFF. The CDR3 nucleotides read TGTGCCAGCAGCATCCGAACGGGGAGCGGGAGGAAGATAAATGAGCAGTTCTTC.

The chain joins TRBV2 to TRBJ1-1; 7 bases align to TRBD1. Germline trimming cut 9 bases from V and 0 bases from J; bases unmatched to any gene: 4. CDR1 is SNHLY and CDR2 is FYNNEI in the germline V gene. This CDR3 is 13 amino acids long. The CDR3 DNA sequence: TGTGCCAGTCGGACAGGCTTGAACACTGAAGCTTTCTTT. Residues: CASRTGLNTEAFF.

Concerning this clone itself: The sample contains more than one DNA sequence encoding this CDR3. This sequence joins TRBV30 and TRBJ2-7; 10 bases align to TRBD2. V lost 2 bases and J lost 6; bases outside the gene matches: 13. Germline V gene data show CDR1 as GTSNPN and CDR2 as SVGIG (reference sequence). This CDR3 spans 16 amino acids. The CDR3 coding sequence is TGTGCCTGGAGTCCCCCCCGGCTAGCGGGAGTTGGCGAGCAGTACTTC. Translated: CAWSPPRLAGVGEQYF.

The chain joins TRBV5-4 to TRBJ2-7; perhaps TRBD1 as D (5 bases). Germline lookup yields CDR1 SGHNT and CDR2 YYREEE (reference sequence). Trimming pared 4 bases from V and 1 base from J, leaving 9 bases between. The CDR3 runs 13 residues. In nucleotides, the CDR3 is TGTGCCAGCAGCGTTGGGGCATCCTACGAGCAGTACTTC. It is translated as CASSVGASYEQYF.

This chain uses TRBV18 with TRBJ1-4, with D hard to call. The V and J ends lost 4 bases and 2 bases respectively, with 11 bases between them. This CDR3 has 15 amino acids. Germline CDR1 and CDR2: KGHSH and LQKENI. The CDR3 DNA sequence: TGTGCCAGCTCACTGTCGTCGGGGACTAATGAAAAACTGTTTTTT. This codes for CASSLSSGTNEKLFF. The full variable domain, rest sourced from reference TRBV18 and TRBJ1-4, is NAGVMQNPRHLVRRRGQEARLRCSPMKGHSHVYWYRQLPEEGLKFMVYLQKENIIDESGMPKERFSAEFPKEGPSILRIQQVVRGDSAAYFCASSLSSGTNEKLFFGSGTQLSVL.

This chain connects TRBV27 to TRBJ2-1; the D gene is possibly TRBD2 (6 bases). Between the trimmed V and J ends, which lost 10 bases and 6 bases, there was a span of 19 bases. Germline CDR1 MNHEY, CDR2 SMNVEV (reference sequence). The length of the CDR3 is 14 residues. CDR3 DNA sequence: TGTGCCACCCACCCGGCGGGAACGGGCAATGAGCAGTTCTTC. Translated, it gives CATHPAGTGNEQFF.

The V gene is TRBV5-1, the J gene TRBJ2-3; TRBD2 matches 10 bases. CDR1 and CDR2 (germline): SGHRS, YFSETQ. This CDR3 comprises 17 residues. V was clipped by 1 base and J by 4 bases; unmatched bases: 9. DNA of the CDR3: TGCGCCAGCAGCTTGAGCTTTGGTAGCGGGAGGTCAGATACGCAGTATTTT. It encodes CASSLSFGSGRSDTQYF.

The V and J genes are TRBV28 and TRBJ1-2; 7 bases align to TRBD1. This CDR3 is built from 14 residues. CDR1 and CDR2 (germline): MDHEN, SYDVKM. V trimming: 6 bases; J trimming: 9 bases; junction bases outside the gene matches: 13. The CDR3 reads CASSSGTVSFRYTF. The CDR3 region has the DNA TGTGCCAGCAGCTCCGGGACAGTATCGTTCCGCTACACCTTC.

The chain recombines TRBV18 with TRBJ2-7; maybe TRBD1 (6 bases). Germline V lookup: CDR1 KGHSH, CDR2 LQKENI. V was cut by 2 bases and J by 1 base, with 18 bases left in between. CDR3 size: 17 residues. CDR3 sequence (DNA): TGTGCCAGCTCACCAGTTTACTCCGGGACAACTTCCTACGAGCAGTACTTC. Translated: CASSPVYSGTTSYEQYF.